A single T cell receptor beta chain is shown here with its context. Its cognate antigen is unknown. V lost 4 bases and J lost 0, with 9 bases in between. Germline lookup yields CDR1 SQVTM and CDR2 ANQGSEA. The CDR3 is 13 amino acids. The data were taken from a study of cytomegalovirus exposure and HLA in healthy donors. The PCR made use of 60 Vbeta and 13 Jbeta primers. Repertoires were generated with immunoSEQ multiplex PCR, while TCRdb's copy carries only in-frame clones and drops some. This table has roughly 200,000 clones, roughly 84% appearing once. Whole-study results and caveats: A link between a missense DCLRE1C variant and TCR beta V- and J-gene trimming emerged from a later analysis. In a later analysis, parvovirus B19, influenza, CMV and Epstein-Barr virus appeared linked to several top co-occurrence clusters. Cytomegalovirus association was listed for 150 to 200 TCR beta chains. Most of the TCR beta V segments (in an earlier analysis) were productive either about 87% or about 30% of the time.

V usage is TRBV29-1 and J usage is TRBJ1-1; weak D call: TRBD1 (6 bases). The sample consisted of PBMCs. This clonotype was sampled from a boy aged 2 to 9 in good health and CMV-seronegative. The CDR3 DNA is TGCAGCGTTGCAGGGGTTATGAACACTGAAGCTTTCTTT. Its protein is CSVAGVMNTEAFF.